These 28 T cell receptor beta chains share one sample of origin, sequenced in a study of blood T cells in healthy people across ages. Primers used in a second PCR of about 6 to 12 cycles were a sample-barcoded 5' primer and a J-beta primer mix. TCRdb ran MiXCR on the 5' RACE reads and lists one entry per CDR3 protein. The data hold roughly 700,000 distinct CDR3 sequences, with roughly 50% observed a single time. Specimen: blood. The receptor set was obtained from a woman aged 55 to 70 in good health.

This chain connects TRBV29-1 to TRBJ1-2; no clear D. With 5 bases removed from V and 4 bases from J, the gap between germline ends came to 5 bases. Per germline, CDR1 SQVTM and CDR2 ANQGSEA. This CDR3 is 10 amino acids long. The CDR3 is CSVKFYGYTF. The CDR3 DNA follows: TGCAGCGTTAAGTTCTATGGCTACACCTTC.

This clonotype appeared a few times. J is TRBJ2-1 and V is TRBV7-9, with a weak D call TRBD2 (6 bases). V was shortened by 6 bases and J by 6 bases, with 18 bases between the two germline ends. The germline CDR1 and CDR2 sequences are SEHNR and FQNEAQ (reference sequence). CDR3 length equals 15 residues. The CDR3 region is CASRSSAGRGNEQFF. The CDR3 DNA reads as TGTGCCAGCAGGTCATCTGCGGGACGCGGCAATGAGCAGTTCTTC.

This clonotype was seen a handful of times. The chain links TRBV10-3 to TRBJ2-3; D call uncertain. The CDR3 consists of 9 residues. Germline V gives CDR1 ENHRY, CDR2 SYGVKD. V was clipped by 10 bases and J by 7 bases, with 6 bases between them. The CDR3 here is CANDYTQYF. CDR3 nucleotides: TGTGCCAACGACTATACGCAGTATTTT.

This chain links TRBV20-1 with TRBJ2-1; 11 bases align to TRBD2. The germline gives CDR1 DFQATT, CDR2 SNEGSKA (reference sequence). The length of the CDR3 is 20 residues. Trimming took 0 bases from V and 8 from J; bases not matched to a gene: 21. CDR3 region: CSARDQRLAGSSAPSDEQFF. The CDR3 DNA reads TGCAGTGCTAGAGATCAACGACTAGCGGGATCTTCAGCCCCTTCGGATGAGCAGTTCTTC.

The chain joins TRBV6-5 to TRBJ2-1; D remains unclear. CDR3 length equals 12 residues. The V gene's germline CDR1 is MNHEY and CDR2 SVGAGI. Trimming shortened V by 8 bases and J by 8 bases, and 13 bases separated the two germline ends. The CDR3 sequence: CASGDGMYEQFF. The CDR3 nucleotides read TGTGCCAGCGGGGATGGGATGTATGAGCAGTTCTTC.

DNA for the CDR3: TGTGCCAGCAGTTTCCATCAACGGTCACAGACCTCCTACAATGAGCAGTTCTTC. As protein: CASSFHQRSQTSYNEQFF. This chain connects TRBV28 to TRBJ2-1; unclear D gene. Germline V gene lookup returns CDR1 MDHEN and CDR2 SYDVKM. CDR3 length equals 18 residues. Trimming cost V 3 bases and J 0 bases, with 18 bases left between them.

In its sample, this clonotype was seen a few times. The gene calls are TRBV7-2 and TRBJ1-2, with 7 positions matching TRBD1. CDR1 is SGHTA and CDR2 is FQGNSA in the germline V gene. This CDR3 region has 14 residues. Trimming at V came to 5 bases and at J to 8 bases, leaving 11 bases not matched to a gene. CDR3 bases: TGTGCCAGCAGCCCCCGGGACAGTAACAGGGGCTACACCTTC. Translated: CASSPRDSNRGYTF.

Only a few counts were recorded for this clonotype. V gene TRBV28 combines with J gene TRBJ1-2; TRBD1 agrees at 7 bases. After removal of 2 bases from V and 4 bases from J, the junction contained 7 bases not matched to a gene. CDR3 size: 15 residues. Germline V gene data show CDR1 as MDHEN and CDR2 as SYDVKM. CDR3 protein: CASSLGTATIYGYTF. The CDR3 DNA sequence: TGTGCCAGCAGTTTAGGGACAGCGACAATCTATGGCTACACCTTC.

CDR3 nucleotides: TGCGCCAGCAGCTCTTCCAGGGACGCAACTAGCACAGATACGCAGTATTTT. This sequence encodes CASSSSRDATSTDTQYF. J is TRBJ2-3 and V is TRBV5-1; possibly TRBD1 or TRBD2 for D (5 bases each). Germline-derived CDR1 and CDR2 are SGHRS and YFSETQ. This CDR3 comprises 17 residues. V gave up 3 bases and J gave up 0 bases, with 17 bases separating them.

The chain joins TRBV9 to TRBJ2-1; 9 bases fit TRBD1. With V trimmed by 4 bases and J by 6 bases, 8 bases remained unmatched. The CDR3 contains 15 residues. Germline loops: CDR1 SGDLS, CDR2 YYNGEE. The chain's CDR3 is CASSPRGQGFNEQFF. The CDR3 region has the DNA TGTGCCAGCAGCCCTCGTGGACAGGGGTTCAATGAGCAGTTCTTC.

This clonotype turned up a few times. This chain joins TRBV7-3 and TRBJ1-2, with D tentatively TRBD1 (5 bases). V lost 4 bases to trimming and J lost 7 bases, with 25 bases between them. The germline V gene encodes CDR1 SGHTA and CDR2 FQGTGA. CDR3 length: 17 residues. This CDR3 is CASSSGGVGRQISGYTF. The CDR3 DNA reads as TGTGCCAGCAGCTCCGGGGGGGTGGGACGGCAAATTAGTGGCTACACCTTC.

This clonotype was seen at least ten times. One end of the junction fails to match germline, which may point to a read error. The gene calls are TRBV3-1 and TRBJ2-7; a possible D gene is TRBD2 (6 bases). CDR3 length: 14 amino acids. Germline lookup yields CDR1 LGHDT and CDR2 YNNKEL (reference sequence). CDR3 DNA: TGCGCCAGCAGCCAAGATCTCGGGGGATACGAGCAGTACTTC. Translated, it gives CASSQDLGGYEQYF.

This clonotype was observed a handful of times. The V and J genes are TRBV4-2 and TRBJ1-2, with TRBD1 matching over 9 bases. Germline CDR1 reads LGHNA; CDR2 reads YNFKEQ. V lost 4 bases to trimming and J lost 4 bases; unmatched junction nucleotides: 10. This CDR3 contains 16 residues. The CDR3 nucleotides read TGTGCCAGCAGCCGACCGACCGGGACAGGGCTCTATGGCTACACCTTC. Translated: CASSRPTGTGLYGYTF.

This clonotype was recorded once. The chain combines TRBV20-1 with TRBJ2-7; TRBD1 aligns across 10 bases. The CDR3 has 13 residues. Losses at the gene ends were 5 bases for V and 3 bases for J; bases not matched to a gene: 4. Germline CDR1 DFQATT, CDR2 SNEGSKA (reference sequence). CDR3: CSAAGTGDYEQYF. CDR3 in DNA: TGCAGTGCTGCCGGGACAGGGGACTACGAGCAGTACTTC.

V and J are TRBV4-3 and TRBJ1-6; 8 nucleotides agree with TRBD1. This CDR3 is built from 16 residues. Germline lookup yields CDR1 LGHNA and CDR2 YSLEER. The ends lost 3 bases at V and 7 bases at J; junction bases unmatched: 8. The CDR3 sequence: CASSQSLQGVNSPLHF. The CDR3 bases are TGCGCCAGCAGCCAGTCCTTACAGGGGGTGAATTCACCCCTCCACTTT.

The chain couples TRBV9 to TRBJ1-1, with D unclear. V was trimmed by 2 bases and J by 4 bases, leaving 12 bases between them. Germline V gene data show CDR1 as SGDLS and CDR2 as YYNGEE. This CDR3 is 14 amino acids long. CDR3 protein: CASSVLGSSTEAFF. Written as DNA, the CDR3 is TGTGCCAGCAGCGTCCTAGGGAGTAGCACTGAAGCTTTCTTT. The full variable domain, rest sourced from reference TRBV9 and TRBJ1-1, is DSGVTQTPKHLITATGQRVTLRCSPRSGDLSVYWYQQSLDQGLQFLIQYYNGEERAKGNILERFSAQQFPDLHSELNLSSLELGDSALYFCASSVLGSSTEAFFGQGTRLTVV.

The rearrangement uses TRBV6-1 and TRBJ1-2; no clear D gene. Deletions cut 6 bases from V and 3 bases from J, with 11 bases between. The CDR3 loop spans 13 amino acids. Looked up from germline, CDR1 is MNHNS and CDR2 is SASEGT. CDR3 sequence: CASSQGRYYGYTF. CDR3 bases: TGTGCCAGCAGCCAAGGGCGCTACTATGGCTACACCTTC.

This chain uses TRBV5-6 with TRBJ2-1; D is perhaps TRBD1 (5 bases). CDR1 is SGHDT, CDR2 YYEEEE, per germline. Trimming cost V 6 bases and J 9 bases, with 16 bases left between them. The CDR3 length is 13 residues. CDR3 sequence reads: CASTLNQGGEQFF. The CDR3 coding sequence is TGTGCCAGCACCCTTAATCAGGGTGGTGAGCAGTTCTTC.

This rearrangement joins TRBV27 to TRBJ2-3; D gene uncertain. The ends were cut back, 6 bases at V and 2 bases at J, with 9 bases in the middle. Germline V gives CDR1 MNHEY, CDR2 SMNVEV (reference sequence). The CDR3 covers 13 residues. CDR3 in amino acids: CASRSQLTDTQYF. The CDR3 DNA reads TGTGCCAGCAGGTCCCAGCTCACAGATACGCAGTATTTT.

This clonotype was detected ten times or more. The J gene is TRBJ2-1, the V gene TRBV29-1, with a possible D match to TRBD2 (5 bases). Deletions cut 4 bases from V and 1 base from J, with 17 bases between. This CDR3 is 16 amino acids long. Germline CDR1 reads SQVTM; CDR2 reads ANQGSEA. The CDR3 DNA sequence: TGCAGCGTTGTAAGTGGCGCGGGCCTATCCTACAATGAGCAGTTCTTC. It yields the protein CSVVSGAGLSYNEQFF.

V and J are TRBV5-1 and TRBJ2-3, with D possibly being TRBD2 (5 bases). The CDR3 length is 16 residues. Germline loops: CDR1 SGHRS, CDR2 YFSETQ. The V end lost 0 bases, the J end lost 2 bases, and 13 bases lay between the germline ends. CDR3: CASSLEEATDTDTQYF. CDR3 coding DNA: TGCGCCAGCAGCTTGGAGGAGGCAACCGACACAGATACGCAGTATTTT.

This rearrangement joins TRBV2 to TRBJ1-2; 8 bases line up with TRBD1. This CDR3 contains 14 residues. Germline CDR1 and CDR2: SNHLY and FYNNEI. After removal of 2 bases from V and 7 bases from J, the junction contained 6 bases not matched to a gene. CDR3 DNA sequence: TGTGCCAGCAGTGAACAGGGGGCCGGAGTTGGCTACACCTTC. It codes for CASSEQGAGVGYTF.

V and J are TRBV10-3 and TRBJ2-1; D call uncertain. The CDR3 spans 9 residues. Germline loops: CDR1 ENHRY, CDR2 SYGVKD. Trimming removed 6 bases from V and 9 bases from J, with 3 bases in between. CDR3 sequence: CAIRGEQFF. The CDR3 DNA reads TGTGCCATCAGGGGTGAGCAGTTCTTC.

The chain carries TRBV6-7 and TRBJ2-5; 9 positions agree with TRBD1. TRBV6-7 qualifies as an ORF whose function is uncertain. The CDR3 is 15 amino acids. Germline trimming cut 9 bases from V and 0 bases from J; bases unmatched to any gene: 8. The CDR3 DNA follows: TGTGCCAGAATTCTGGGACAGGGTGACCAAGAGACCCAGTACTTC. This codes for CARILGQGDQETQYF.

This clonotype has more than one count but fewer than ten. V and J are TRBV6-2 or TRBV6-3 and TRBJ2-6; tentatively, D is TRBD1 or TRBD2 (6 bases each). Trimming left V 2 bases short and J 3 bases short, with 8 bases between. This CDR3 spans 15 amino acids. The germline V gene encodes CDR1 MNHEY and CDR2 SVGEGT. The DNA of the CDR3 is TGTGCCAGCAGTTACGGGGGGCTTGGGGCCAACGTCCTGACTTTC. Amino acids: CASSYGGLGANVLTF.

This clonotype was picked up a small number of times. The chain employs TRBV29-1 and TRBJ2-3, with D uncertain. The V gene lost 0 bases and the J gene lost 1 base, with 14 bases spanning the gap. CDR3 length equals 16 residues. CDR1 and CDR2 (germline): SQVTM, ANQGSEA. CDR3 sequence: CSVEDLPTEGTDTQYF. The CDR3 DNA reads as TGCAGCGTTGAAGATCTCCCTACTGAGGGCACAGATACGCAGTATTTT.

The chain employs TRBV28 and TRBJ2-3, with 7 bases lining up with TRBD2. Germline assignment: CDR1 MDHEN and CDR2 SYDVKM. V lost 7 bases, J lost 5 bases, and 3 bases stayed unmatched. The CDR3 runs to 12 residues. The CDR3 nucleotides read TGTGCCAGCACGGTAGCGGGAGATACGCAGTATTTT. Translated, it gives CASTVAGDTQYF.

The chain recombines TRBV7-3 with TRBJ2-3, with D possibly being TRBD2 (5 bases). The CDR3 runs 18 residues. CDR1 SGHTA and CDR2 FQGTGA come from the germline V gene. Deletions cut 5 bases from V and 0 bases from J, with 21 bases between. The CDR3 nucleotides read TGTGCCAGCAGCCTACTTCCTGTAGCGTGGGAGAGCACAGATACGCAGTATTTT. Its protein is CASSLLPVAWESTDTQYF.